A selection of T cell receptor beta chains follows, all from one sample in a study of CD8+ T cells in alopecia areata. Some clones are missing from TCRdb's copy, which holds only in-frame ones; the method was immunoSEQ multiplex PCR. Of 65,000 to 95,000 clones in the sample, around 54% were seen once. The specimen sequenced was NKG2D-high CD8+ T cells sorted from blood. The receptors were sampled from a human donor with alopecia areata. The CDR3 runs from the conserved cysteine through the conserved F or W. The order of the fields is CDR3 protein, CDR3 DNA, clone size, V gene, J gene, D gene. The D gene is left open where the match is weak. Clone size is not always given. Where it is, it says once, few, many or a class for expanded clones.

CSVEGQGRYTEAFF	TGCAGCGTTGAGGGACAGGGGAGGTACACTGAAGCTTTCTTT	-	TRBV29-1	TRBJ1-1	TRBD1
CASSIGQDSYEQYF	TGTGCCAGCAGTATCGGACAGGATTCCTACGAGCAGTACTTC	-	TRBV28	TRBJ2-7	TRBD1
CSVGQDYEQYF	TGCAGCGTTGGCCAGGACTACGAGCAGTACTTC	-	TRBV29-1	TRBJ2-7	-
CASSLGQGLYEQYF	TGTGCCAGCAGCCTGGGACAGGGCCTTTACGAGCAGTACTTC	few	TRBV11-2	TRBJ2-7	TRBD1
CASSPTGRAKDF	TGTGCCAGCAGCCCAACGGGACGCGCTAAGGACTTC	-	TRBV11-2	TRBJ2-4	-
CAGYSNTEAFF	TGTGCCGGATACAGTAACACTGAAGCTTTCTTT	-	TRBV7-9	TRBJ1-1	-
CARLHKATGELFF	TGTGCCCGGCTTCATAAGGCCACCGGGGAGCTGTTTTTT	once	TRBV30	TRBJ2-2	-
CSVTGLEGNEQFF	TGCAGCGTCACAGGACTGGAGGGTAATGAGCAGTTCTTC	-	TRBV29-1	TRBJ2-1	-
CASSLESDTQYF	TGTGCCAGCAGCTTGGAATCCGATACGCAGTATTTT	-	TRBV5-6	TRBJ2-3	-
CASNPRGGPGELFF	TGTGCCAGCAACCCCCGGGGGGGCCCCGGGGAGCTGTTTTTT	-	TRBV28	TRBJ2-2	TRBD2
CASRPDSTLFF	TGTGCCAGCAGGCCAGACAGTACCCTGTTCTTC	medium-sized	TRBV6-6	TRBJ2-1	-